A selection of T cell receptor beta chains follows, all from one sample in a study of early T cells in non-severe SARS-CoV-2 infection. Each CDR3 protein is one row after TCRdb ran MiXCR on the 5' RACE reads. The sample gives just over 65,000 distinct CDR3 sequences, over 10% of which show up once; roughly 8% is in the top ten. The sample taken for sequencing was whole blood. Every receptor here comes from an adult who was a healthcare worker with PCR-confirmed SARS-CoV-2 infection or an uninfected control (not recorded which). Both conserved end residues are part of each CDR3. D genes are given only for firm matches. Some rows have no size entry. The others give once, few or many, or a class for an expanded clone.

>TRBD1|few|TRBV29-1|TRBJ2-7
CSGLGQGRNEQYF
TGCAGCGGCCTGGGACAGGGTCGAAACGAGCAGTACTTC
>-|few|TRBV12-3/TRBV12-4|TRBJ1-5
CASSLGQRYQPQHF
TGTGCCAGCAGTTTAGGGCAGCGGTACCAGCCCCAGCATTTT
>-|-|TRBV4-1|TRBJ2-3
CASSLAQVGDTQYF
TGCGCCAGCAGCCTAGCTCAAGTAGGAGATACGCAGTATTTT
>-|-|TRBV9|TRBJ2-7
CASRPPQGNEQYF
TGTGCCAGCAGACCCCCTCAGGGAAACGAGCAGTACTTC
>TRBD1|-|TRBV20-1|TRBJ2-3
CSARGQVGTDTQYF
TGCAGTGCGAGAGGACAGGTGGGGACAGATACGCAGTATTTT
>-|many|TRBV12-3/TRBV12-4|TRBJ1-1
CASSFEIYTEAFF
TGTGCCAGCAGTTTCGAGATTTACACTGAAGCTTTCTTT
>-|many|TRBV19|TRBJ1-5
CASSNEPESNQPQHF
TGTGCCAGTAGTAATGAGCCAGAAAGCAATCAGCCCCAGCATTTT
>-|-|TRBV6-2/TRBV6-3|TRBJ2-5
CASRRAPETQYF
TGTGCCAGCCGGAGGGCACCAGAGACCCAGTACTTC
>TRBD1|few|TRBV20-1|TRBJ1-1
CSAPRQGGTEAFF
TGCAGTGCTCCCCGGCAGGGGGGGACTGAAGCTTTCTTT
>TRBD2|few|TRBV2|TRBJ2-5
CASSGLAEVQETQYF
TGTGCCAGCAGTGGGCTAGCGGAGGTCCAAGAGACCCAGTACTTC
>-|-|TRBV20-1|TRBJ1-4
CSARDGWEKLFF
TGCAGTGCTAGAGACGGGTGGGAAAAACTGTTTTTT
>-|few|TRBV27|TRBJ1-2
CASSFSAAQGGWGYTF
TGTGCCAGCAGTTTTTCCGCCGCACAGGGCGGTTGGGGCTACACCTTC
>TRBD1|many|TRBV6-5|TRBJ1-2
CASSSFRGPHYGYTF
TGTGCCAGCAGCTCTTTCAGGGGGCCTCACTATGGCTACACCTTC
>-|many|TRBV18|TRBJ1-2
CASSPPVLTNGYTF
TGTGCCAGCTCACCACCGGTTTTAACGAATGGCTACACCTTC
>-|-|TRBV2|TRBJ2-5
CASSEVMETQYF
TGTGCCAGCAGTGAGGTCATGGAGACCCAGTACTTC
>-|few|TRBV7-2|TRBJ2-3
CASSTEGARDTQYF
TGTGCCAGCAGCACGGAGGGGGCCAGAGATACGCAGTATTTT
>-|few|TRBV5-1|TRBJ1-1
CASMGGQGTEAFF
TGCGCCAGCATGGGGGGTCAAGGGACTGAAGCTTTCTTT
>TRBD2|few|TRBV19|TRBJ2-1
CASSRTGRATYNEQFF
TGTGCCAGTAGTAGAACCGGGAGGGCCACCTACAATGAGCAGTTCTTC
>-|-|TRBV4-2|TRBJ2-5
CASSQDLGGGKTQYF
TGTGCCAGCAGCCAAGATCTTGGAGGGGGAAAGACCCAGTACTTC
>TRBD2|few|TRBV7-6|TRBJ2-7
CASSPRGTSIGYEQYF
TGTGCCAGCAGCCCGCGGGGGACTAGCATCGGTTACGAGCAGTACTTC
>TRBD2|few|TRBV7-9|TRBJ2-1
CASSPPFREGNEQFF
TGTGCCAGCAGCCCCCCTTTTCGGGAGGGCAATGAGCAGTTCTTC
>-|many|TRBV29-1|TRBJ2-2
CSFNANTGELFF
TGCAGTTTTAATGCGAACACCGGGGAGCTGTTTTTT
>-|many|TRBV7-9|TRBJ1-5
CASSFRDQPQHF
TGTGCCAGCAGCTTTAGGGATCAGCCCCAGCATTTT
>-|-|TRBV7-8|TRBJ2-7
CASTPAASYEQYF
TGTGCCAGCACCCCGGCCGCCTCCTACGAGCAGTACTTC
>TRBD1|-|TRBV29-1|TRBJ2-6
CSASTGYTNVLTF
TGCAGCGCCTCGACAGGGTATACCAACGTCCTGACTTTC
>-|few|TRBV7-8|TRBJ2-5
CASSLWGGRETQYF
TGTGCCAGCAGCTTATGGGGTGGAAGGGAGACCCAGTACTTC
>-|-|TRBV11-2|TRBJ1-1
CASSLVGQFEAFF
TGTGCCAGCAGCTTAGTAGGGCAGTTTGAAGCTTTCTTT
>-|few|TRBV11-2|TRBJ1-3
CASSSGLTSSGNTIYF
TGTGCCAGCAGCTCCGGACTGACGAGCTCTGGAAACACCATATATTTT
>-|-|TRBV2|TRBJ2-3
CASSEEGLSDTQYF
TGTGCCAGCAGTGAAGAAGGGCTTTCAGATACGCAGTATTTT
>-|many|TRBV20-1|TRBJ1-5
CSARPGANQPQHF
TGCAGTGCTAGACCCGGGGCGAATCAGCCCCAGCATTTT
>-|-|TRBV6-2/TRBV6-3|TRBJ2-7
CASSPGRRFSYEQYF
TGTGCCAGCAGCCCCGGGAGACGTTTTTCCTACGAGCAGTACTTC
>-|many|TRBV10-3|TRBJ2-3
CAISRGGRTDTQYF
TGTGCCATCAGCCGAGGAGGAAGGACAGATACGCAGTATTTT
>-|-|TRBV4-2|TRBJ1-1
CASSQDRSMNTEAFF
TGTGCCAGCAGCCAAGACAGATCGATGAACACTGAAGCTTTCTTT
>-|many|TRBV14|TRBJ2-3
CASSQATSQSTQYF
TGTGCCAGCAGCCAAGCGACAAGTCAGAGTACGCAGTATTTT
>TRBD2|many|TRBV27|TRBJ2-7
CASSPITGLARYEQYF
TGTGCCAGCAGTCCCATAACCGGACTAGCCCGGTACGAGCAGTACTTC
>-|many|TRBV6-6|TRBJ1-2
CASSSGGGRANYGYTF
TGTGCCAGCAGTTCGGGGGGAGGTCGGGCTAACTATGGCTACACCTTC
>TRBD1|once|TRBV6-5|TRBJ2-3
CASSSGQGTTDTQYF
TGTGCCAGCAGTTCGGGACAGGGGACCACAGATACGCAGTATTTT
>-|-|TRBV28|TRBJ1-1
CASKRTEAFF
TGTGCCAGCAAAAGGACTGAAGCTTTCTTT
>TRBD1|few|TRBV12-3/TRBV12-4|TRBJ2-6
CASIPLTGDLSGANVLTF
TGTGCCAGCATCCCCCTTACAGGGGACCTCTCTGGGGCCAACGTCCTGACTTTC
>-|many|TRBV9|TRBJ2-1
CASNNGDAGSYNEQFF
TGTGCCAGCAACAATGGAGACGCGGGATCCTACAATGAGCAGTTCTTC
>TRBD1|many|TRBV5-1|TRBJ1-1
CASSSGQGVRNTEAFF
TGCGCCAGCAGCTCCGGACAGGGAGTGAGGAACACTGAAGCTTTCTTT
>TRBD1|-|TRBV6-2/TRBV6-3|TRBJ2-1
CASSYGTGQFF
TGTGCCAGCAGTTACGGGACAGGACAGTTCTTC
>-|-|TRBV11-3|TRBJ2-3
CASSLRAPDTQYF
TGTGCCAGCAGCTTAAGGGCCCCAGATACGCAGTATTTT
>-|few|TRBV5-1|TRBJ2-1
CASRGGAGEYNEQFF
TGCGCCAGCAGAGGAGGGGCAGGGGAGTACAATGAGCAGTTCTTC
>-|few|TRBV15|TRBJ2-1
CATSSGAAYNEQFF
TGTGCCACCAGCAGCGGGGCAGCGTACAATGAGCAGTTCTTC
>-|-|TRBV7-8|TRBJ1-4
CASSLVDIGHEKLFF
TGTGCCAGCAGCTTGGTGGACATAGGGCATGAAAAACTGTTTTTT
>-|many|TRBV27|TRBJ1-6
CATRPAGDNSPLHF
TGTGCCACCAGGCCGGCGGGCGATAATTCACCCCTCCACTTT